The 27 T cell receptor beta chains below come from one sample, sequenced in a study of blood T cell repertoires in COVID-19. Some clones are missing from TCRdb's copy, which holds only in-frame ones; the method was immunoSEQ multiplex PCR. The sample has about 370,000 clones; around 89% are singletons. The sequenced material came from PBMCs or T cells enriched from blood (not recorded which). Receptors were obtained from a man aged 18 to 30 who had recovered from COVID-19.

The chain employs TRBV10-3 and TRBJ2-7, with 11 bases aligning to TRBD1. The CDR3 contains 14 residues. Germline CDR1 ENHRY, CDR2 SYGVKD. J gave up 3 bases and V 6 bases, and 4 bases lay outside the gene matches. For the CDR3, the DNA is TGTGCCATCAGCCTGGGACAGGGGGGCTACGAGCAGTACTTC. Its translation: CAISLGQGGYEQYF.

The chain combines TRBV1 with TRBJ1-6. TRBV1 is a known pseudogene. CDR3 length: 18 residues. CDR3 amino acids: CTSSRRDDRFSYNSPLHF. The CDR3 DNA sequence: TGCACCAGCAGCCGGCGGGACGACCGTTTCTCCTATAATTCACCCCTCCACTTT.

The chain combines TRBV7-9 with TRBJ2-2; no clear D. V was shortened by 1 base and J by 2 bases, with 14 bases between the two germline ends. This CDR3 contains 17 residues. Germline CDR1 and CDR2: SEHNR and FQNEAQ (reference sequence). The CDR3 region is CASSLGSLGINTGELFF. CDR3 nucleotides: TGTGCCAGCAGCTTAGGCTCGCTGGGCATTAACACCGGGGAGCTGTTTTTT.

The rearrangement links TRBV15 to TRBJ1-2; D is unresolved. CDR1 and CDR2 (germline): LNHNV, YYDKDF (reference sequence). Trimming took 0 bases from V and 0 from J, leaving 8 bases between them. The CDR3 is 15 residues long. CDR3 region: CATSRDRGTNYGYTF. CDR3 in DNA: TGTGCCACCAGCAGAGATCGAGGTACTAACTATGGCTACACCTTC.

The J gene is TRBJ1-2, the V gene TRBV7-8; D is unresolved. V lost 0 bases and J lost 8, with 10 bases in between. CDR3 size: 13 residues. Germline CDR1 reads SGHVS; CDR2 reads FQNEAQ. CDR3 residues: CASSLAPRGGYTF. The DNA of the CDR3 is TGTGCCAGCAGCTTAGCGCCGCGCGGAGGCTACACCTTC.

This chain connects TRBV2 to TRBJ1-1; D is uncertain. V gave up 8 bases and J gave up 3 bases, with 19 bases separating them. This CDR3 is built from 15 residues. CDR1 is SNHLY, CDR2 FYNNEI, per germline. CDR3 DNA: TGTGCCAGCGTTAGAGGTTCGGGTTGGGACACTGAAGCTTTCTTT. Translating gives CASVRGSGWDTEAFF.

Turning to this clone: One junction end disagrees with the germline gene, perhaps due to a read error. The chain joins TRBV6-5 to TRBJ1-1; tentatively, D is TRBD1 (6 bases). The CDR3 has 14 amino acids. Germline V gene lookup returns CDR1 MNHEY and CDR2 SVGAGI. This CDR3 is CASRGGGGHTEAFF. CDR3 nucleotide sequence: TGCGCCAGCAGGGGAGGGGGGGGGCATACTGAAGCTTTCTTT.

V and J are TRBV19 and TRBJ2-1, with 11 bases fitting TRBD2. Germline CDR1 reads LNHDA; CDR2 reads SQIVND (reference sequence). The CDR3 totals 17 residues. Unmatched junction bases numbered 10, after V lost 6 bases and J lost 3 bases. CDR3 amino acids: CASRVASGGSSYNEQFF. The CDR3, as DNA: TGTGCCAGTAGAGTGGCTAGCGGGGGGTCGAGCTACAATGAGCAGTTCTTC.

The CDR3 loop is CASSNDRENSPLHF. In nucleotides, the CDR3 is TGTGCCAGCAGCAATGACAGGGAGAATTCACCCCTCCACTTT. The chain carries TRBV7-9 and TRBJ1-6, with 7 bases fitting TRBD1. The CDR3 contains 14 residues. In germline, CDR1 is SEHNR, CDR2 FQNEAQ (reference sequence). Trimming removed 5 bases from V and 7 bases from J; junction bases left unmatched: 5.

CDR3 coding DNA: TGTGCCAGCAGTCCCTGGACAGGGGCTGGGGCCAACGTCCTGACTTTC. This encodes CASSPWTGAGANVLTF. The gene calls are TRBV28 and TRBJ2-6; 9 bases map to TRBD1. After removal of 5 bases from V and 2 bases from J, the junction contained 4 bases not matched to a gene. The CDR3 length is 16 residues. CDR1 is MDHEN and CDR2 is SYDVKM in the germline V gene.

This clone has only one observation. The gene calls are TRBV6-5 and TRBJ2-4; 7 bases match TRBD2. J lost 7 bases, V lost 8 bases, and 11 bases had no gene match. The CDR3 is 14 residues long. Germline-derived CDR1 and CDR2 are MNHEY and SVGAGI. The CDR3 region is CASQPTGRGNIQYF. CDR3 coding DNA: TGTGCCAGCCAACCAACGGGGCGGGGGAACATTCAGTACTTC.

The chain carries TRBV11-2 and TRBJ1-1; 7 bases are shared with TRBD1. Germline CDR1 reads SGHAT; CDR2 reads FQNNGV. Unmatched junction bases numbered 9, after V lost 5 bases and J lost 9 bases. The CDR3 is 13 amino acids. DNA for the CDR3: TGTGCCAGCAGCCCCATCGACAGGGCCCAAGCTTTCTTT. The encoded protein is CASSPIDRAQAFF.

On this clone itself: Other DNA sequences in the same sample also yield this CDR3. The DNA for the CDR3 is TGTGCCAGCAGTACGGGACTAGCGGGATCCACAGATACGCAGTATTTT. Amino acids: CASSTGLAGSTDTQYF. The genes are TRBV9 and TRBJ2-3, with TRBD2 matching over 13 bases. Trimming at V came to 5 bases and at J to 2 bases, leaving 5 bases not matched to a gene. The CDR3 loop spans 16 amino acids. The germline CDR1 and CDR2 sequences are SGDLS and YYNGEE.

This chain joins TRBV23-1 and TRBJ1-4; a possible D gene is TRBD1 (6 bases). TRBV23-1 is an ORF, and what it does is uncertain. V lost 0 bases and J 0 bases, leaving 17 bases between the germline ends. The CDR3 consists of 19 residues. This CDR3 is CASSQSADSREATNEKLFF. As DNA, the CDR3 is TGCGCCAGCAGTCAATCCGCGGACAGCCGGGAAGCAACTAATGAAAAACTGTTTTTT.

Written as DNA, the CDR3 is TGTGCCAGCAGTTACTCCCAGGGATACACTGAAGCTTTCTTT. Its protein product is CASSYSQGYTEAFF. The chain is built from TRBV6-5 and TRBJ1-1; D possibly corresponds to TRBD1 (5 bases). Germline assignment: CDR1 MNHEY and CDR2 SVGAGI. The V gene lost 0 bases and the J gene lost 3 bases, with 8 bases spanning the gap. The CDR3 loop spans 14 amino acids.

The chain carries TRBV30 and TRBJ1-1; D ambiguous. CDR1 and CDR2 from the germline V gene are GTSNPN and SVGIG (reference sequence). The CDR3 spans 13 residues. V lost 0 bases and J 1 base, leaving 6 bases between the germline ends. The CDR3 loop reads CAWSVRGNTEAFF. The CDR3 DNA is TGTGCCTGGAGTGTCCGGGGGAACACTGAAGCTTTCTTT. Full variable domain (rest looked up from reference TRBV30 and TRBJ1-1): SQTIHQWPATLVQPVGSPLSLECTVEGTSNPNLYWYRQAAGRGLQLLFYSVGIGQISSEVPQNLSASRPQDRQFILSSKKLLLSDSGFYLCAWSVRGNTEAFFGQGTRLTVV.

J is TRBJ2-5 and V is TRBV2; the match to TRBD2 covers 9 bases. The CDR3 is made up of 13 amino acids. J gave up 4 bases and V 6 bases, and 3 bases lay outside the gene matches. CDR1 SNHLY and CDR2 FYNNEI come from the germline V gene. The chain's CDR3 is CASRAGGRETQYF. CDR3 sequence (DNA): TGTGCCAGCAGGGCGGGGGGGCGAGAGACCCAGTACTTC.

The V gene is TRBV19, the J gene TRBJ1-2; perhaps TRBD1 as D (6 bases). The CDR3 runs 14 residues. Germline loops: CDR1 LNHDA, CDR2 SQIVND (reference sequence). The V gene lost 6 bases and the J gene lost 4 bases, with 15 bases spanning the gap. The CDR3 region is CASRRQDLVYGYTF. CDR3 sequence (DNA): TGTGCCAGTAGACGACAGGACTTGGTCTATGGCTACACCTTC.

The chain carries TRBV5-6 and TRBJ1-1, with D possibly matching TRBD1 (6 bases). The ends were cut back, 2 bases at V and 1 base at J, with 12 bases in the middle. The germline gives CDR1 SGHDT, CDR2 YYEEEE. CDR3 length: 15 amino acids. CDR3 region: CASSFGGARNTEAFF. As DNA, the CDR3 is TGTGCCAGCAGCTTCGGGGGGGCTAGGAACACTGAAGCTTTCTTT.

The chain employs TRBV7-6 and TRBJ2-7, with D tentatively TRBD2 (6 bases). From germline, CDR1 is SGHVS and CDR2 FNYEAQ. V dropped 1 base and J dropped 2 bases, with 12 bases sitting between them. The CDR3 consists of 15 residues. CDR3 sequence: CASSLVGTGAYEQYF. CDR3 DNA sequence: TGTGCCAGCAGCTTAGTCGGGACTGGGGCCTACGAGCAGTACTTC.

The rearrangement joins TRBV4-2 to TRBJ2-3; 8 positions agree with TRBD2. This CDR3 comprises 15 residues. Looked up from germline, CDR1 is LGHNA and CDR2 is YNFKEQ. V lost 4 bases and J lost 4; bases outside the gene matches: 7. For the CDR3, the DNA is TGTGCCAGCAGCCCCCAAGCGGGAGTCGCAGATACGCAGTATTTT. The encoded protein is CASSPQAGVADTQYF.

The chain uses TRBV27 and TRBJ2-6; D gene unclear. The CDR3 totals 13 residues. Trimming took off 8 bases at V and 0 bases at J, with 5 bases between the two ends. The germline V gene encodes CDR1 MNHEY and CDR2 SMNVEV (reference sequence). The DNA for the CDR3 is TGTGCCAGCGGTAGCTCTGGGGCCAACGTCCTGACTTTC. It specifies CASGSSGANVLTF.

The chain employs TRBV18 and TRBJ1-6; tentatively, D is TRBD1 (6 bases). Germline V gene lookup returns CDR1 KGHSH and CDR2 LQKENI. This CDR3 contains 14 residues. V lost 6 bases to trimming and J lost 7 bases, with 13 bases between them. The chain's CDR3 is CASSQDSRNSPLHF. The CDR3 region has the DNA TGTGCCAGCTCTCAGGACAGCCGAAATTCACCCCTCCACTTT.

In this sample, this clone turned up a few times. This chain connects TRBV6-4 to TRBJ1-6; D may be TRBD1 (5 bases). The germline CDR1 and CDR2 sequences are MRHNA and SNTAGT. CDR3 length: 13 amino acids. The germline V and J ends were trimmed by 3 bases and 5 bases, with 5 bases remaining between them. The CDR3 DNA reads TGTGCCAGCAGTGAGGACAATAATTCACCCCTCCACTTT. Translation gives CASSEDNNSPLHF.

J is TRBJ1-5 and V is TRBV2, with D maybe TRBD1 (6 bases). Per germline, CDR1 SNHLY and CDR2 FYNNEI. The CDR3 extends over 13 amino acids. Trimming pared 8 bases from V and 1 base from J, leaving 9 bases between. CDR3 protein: CASRGTSNQPQHF. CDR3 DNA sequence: TGTGCCAGCCGAGGGACAAGCAATCAGCCCCAGCATTTT.

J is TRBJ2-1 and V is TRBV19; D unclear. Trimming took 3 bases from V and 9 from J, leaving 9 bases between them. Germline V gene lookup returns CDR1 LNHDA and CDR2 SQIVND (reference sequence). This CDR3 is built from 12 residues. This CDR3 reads CASSILIGEQFF. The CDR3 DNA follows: TGTGCCAGTAGTATTCTGATCGGTGAGCAGTTCTTC.

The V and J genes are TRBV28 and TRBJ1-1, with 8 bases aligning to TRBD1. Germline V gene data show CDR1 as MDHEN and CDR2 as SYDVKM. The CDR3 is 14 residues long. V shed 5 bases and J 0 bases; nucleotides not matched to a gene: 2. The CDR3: CASSPGGLNTEAFF. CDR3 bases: TGTGCCAGCAGTCCAGGGGGCTTGAACACTGAAGCTTTCTTT.